The text below deals with one TCR beta chain. What this receptor recognizes is not known. The input lacks base qualities; no much larger clone sits a single base away. From the cysteine up to the phenylalanine, the CDR3 has a length of 13 residues. The only DNA kept is the CDR3, 39 bases in frame from the first base. Trimming costs V 3 bases and J 9 bases, and their ends lie 9 bases apart. Per the germline V gene, MDHEN is the CDR1 and SYDVKM is the CDR2. The data were taken from a study of CD8+ T cells in alopecia areata (dated 2018 in TCRdb). About the study as a whole: Treated patients were enrolled in an open-label pilot trial of oral tofacitinib at 5 to 10 mg twice daily for moderate-to-severe alopecia areata. Tofacitinib was given for 6 to 18 months, followed by 6 months of follow-up off drug to assess delayed response and recurrence. High-throughput TCRbeta sequencing was used to examine T cell clonal expansion in alopecia areata in both the C3H/HeJ mouse model and human patients. Scalp tissue and sorted CD4+ and CD8+ peripheral blood T cells from patchy and totalis/universalis alopecia areata patients and from healthy controls were covered by human TCRbeta sequencing. Biopsies were taken from tofacitinib-treated patients at baseline and at 4 and 24 weeks of treatment, and a later scalp biopsy was taken in several of the tofacitinib-treated patients. Scalp clonality was compared across normal scalp (n=4), patchy alopecia areata scalp (n=8), and alopecia totalis/universalis scalp (n=8). The RNA source kit depended on sample type: the PAXgene miRNA kit for fixed scalp, the miRNeasy kit for PBMCs, and the RNeasy kit for mouse skin. TCRbeta CDR3 regions were amplified by immunoSEQ multiplex PCR with 35 Vbeta forward and 13 Jbeta reverse primers. Study-wide conclusions, independent of this receptor: Lesional scalp, especially in alopecia totalis/universalis, showed higher clonality and more expanded CD8+ clones than normal scalp, suggesting antigenic drive. Compared with mice, TCR sequences shared between patients were less clear, possibly partly because of HLA diversity across the patient population. Unlike mouse skin, where gammadelta T cells dominate, normal human skin contains resident alphabeta T cells that get sequenced too, which complicates analysis of the scalp TCR repertoire.

Explained via the paper, the time point label denotes: baseline before oral tofacitinib. Lesional scalp punch biopsies and peripheral blood were collected from alopecia areata patients. PBMCs were isolated by density centrifugation and stained for CD3, CD4 and CD8, after which CD4+ and CD8+ T cells were sorted on a FACSAria. The library was generated by the immunoSEQ multiplex PCR assay. For TCR sequencing, RNA was extracted from every sample and reverse transcribed into cDNA to serve as template. First-strand cDNA was synthesized with SuperScript III using a 2:1 mix of oligo-dT and random hexamers. A synthetic immune receptor repertoire was used to measure amplification bias, and any remaining bias was corrected computationally. The paper's data handling went like this. After raw reads were preprocessed to remove errors, the CDR3 was defined following IMGT conventions as running from the conserved cysteine to phenylalanine. Clonality was computed by normalizing Shannon entropy by log2 of the number of productive unique TCRs and subtracting the result from 1. CD4 or CD8 identity of scalp clones was inferred by cross-referencing scalp TCRbeta sequences with sorted blood CD4 and CD8 repertoires. The immuneACCESS repertoire file appears here via TCRdb, limited to in-frame rearrangements. These files lack a portion of the clones; in checked studies, under half of the deficit traces to unresolved V genes, and the cause of the others is not known. V and J calls and clone size are as listed in that table; D and trimming were resolved from the DNA. The table for this sample lists 150,000 or so clones; approximately 65% of them were counted only once. Approximately 10% of the sample lies in the top ten.

This sequence uses TRBV28 and TRBJ1-6, and possibly TRBD1, on 6 matching bases. Material: CD8+ T cells sorted from blood, obtained at week 0. This clonotype was sampled from a human donor with alopecia areata. In nucleotide form, the sequence is TGTGCCAGCAGTTTTGCGGGGGCTTCACCCCTCCACTTT. It translates to CASSFAGASPLHF.